Listed below are T cell receptor beta chains from one sample, sequenced in a study of T-cell reconstitution after alpha-beta-depleted transplantation in children. TCRdb passed the PCR reads through MiXCR, listing each CDR3 protein once. The sample includes roughly 610,000 distinct CDR3 sequences, 10% to 13% of them seen just once. The source material was PBMCs from the stem cell graft donor, sampled from the stem cell graft. The receptor set was obtained from a human donor who donated a stem cell graft to a child with acute myeloid leukemia. Each CDR3 is given with its conserved first and last residue. The D gene is left open where the match is weak. Where a row states a size, it is once, few, many or the class of an expanded clone; other rows omit it.

D gene	V gene	clone size	J gene	CDR3 DNA	CDR3 protein
-	TRBV7-8	-	TRBJ2-3	TGTGCCAGCAGCTTTAATACACTCCGGGGGACTAGCACAGATACGCAGTATTTT	CASSFNTLRGTSTDTQYF
TRBD1	TRBV11-1	few	TRBJ2-6	TGTGCCAGCAGCTCCCGGGACAGGTCCCTTAATGGGGCCAACGTCCTGACTTTC	CASSSRDRSLNGANVLTF
TRBD2	TRBV20-1	many	TRBJ2-3	TGCAGTGCTAGGGTACTAGCGGCCACAGATACGCAGTATTTT	CSARVLAATDTQYF
-	TRBV7-2	many	TRBJ2-7	TGTGCCAGCAGCTTAGTTTCTGGTAGCGTCTCCTACGAGCAGTACTTC	CASSLVSGSVSYEQYF
-	TRBV5-1	-	TRBJ2-7	TGCGCCAGCAGCTCAATCGGGTCCGGCGAGCAGTACTTC	CASSSIGSGEQYF
-	TRBV20-1	few	TRBJ2-1	TGCAGTGTGAAGCGGGCGAGCTCCTACAATGAGCAGTTCTTC	CSVKRASSYNEQFF
-	TRBV4-1	-	TRBJ2-5	TGCGCCAGCAGCCAAGAGGCCCCGGGTGGCTGGACCCAGTACTTC	CASSQEAPGGWTQYF
TRBD1	TRBV7-2	many	TRBJ2-3	TGTGCCAGCAGCCTCGGACAGGGGGAACGGACAGATACGCAGTATTTT	CASSLGQGERTDTQYF
-	TRBV5-1	few	TRBJ2-3	TGCGCCAGCGGTCCCGGGGGCCCCAGCACAGATACGCAGTATTTT	CASGPGGPSTDTQYF
TRBD2	TRBV7-6	-	TRBJ2-1	TGTGCCAGCAGCCTCGGGACTAGCGGGAGTGTCAATGAGCAGTTCTTC	CASSLGTSGSVNEQFF
-	TRBV5-1	many	TRBJ2-7	TGCGCCAGCAGCTTGGACGGGAATGGGTACGAGCAGTACTTC	CASSLDGNGYEQYF
TRBD1	TRBV5-1	few	TRBJ2-5	TGCGCCAGCAGCTGGGACAGCACTAAAGAGACCCAGTACTTC	CASSWDSTKETQYF
TRBD1	TRBV29-1	-	TRBJ2-3	TGCAGCGTTTTGCCCGGACAGGGCCCTACCGGGGGCACAGATACGCAGTATTTT	CSVLPGQGPTGGTDTQYF
TRBD2	TRBV5-1	once	TRBJ2-3	TGCGCCAGCTGTACAACAGCGGGAGCTGGAGATACGCAGTATTTT	CASCTTAGAGDTQYF
-	TRBV10-3	-	TRBJ1-5	TGTGCCATCAGTGAAGGGGGGGCTGGCAATCAGCCCCAGCATTTT	CAISEGGAGNQPQHF
TRBD1	TRBV30	few	TRBJ2-7	TGTGCCTGGAGCGTTGACAGGGTAAGCGACGAGCAGTACTTC	CAWSVDRVSDEQYF
TRBD1	TRBV11-1	-	TRBJ2-3	TGTGCCAGCAGCTTTCTTATGGGACGGACAGGCACTAGCACAGATACGCAGTATTTT	CASSFLMGRTGTSTDTQYF
-	TRBV20-1	-	TRBJ1-1	TGCAGTGGTCCGGGGGGGAACACTGAAGCTTTCTTT	CSGPGGNTEAFF
-	TRBV30	-	TRBJ1-1	TGTGCCTCCCTTCCCCCGTTAAGTGAAGCTTTCTTT	CASLPPLSEAFF
TRBD2	TRBV6-1	many	TRBJ2-3	TGTGCCAGCAGCGGACTAGCGGGAAGCACAGATACGCAGTATTTT	CASSGLAGSTDTQYF
-	TRBV20-1	many	TRBJ2-7	TGCAGTGCTATACAGGGAGGCTACGAGCAGTACTTC	CSAIQGGYEQYF
-	TRBV5-1	few	TRBJ1-5	TGCGCCAGCAGCTTGTTCGGGGCGACCAATCAGCCCCAGCATTTT	CASSLFGATNQPQHF
-	TRBV28	few	TRBJ2-1	TGTGCCAGCGTTCTTCGGGGAAATGAGCAGTTCTTC	CASVLRGNEQFF
-	TRBV12-5	many	TRBJ2-3	TGTGCTAGTGTCCAAAGGGGGGAACTAAGCACAGATACGCAGTATTTT	CASVQRGELSTDTQYF
TRBD2	TRBV7-3	few	TRBJ2-1	TGTGCCAGCAGCCTAGACGGGACTAGTCAGTTCTTC	CASSLDGTSQFF
TRBD2	TRBV7-9	many	TRBJ2-7	TGTGCCAGCAGCTTAGTTTTGGGACTAGCGGACGAGCAGTACTTC	CASSLVLGLADEQYF
TRBD1	TRBV6-5	few	TRBJ2-1	TGTGCCAGCAGTTACACCGGGACAGGGGTTGAGCAGTTCTTC	CASSYTGTGVEQFF